These T cell receptor beta chains were read from a single sample in a study of radiotherapy plus CTLA-4 blockade in lung cancer. Profiling relied on immunoSEQ multiplex PCR, and the TCRdb table lists in-frame clones only, not all of them. The profile shows some 110,000 clones, 65% to 85% of them singletons. The sample was peripheral blood, taken from a patient treated with radiotherapy plus ipilimumab. The receptors here all came from a human donor with non-small cell lung cancer who had a partial response to radiotherapy plus ipilimumab. Both conserved end residues are part of each CDR3. D genes are given only for firm matches. Only part of the rows carry a size: once, few, many, or a class if the clone is expanded.

v_call: TRBV29-1; d_call: NA; clone_size: NA; j_call: TRBJ2-7; cdr3_nt: TGCAGCGTTGGGGAGCCCTACGAGCAGTACTTC; cdr3_aa: CSVGEPYEQYF
v_call: TRBV18; d_call: NA; clone_size: NA; j_call: TRBJ2-5; cdr3_nt: TGTGCCAGCTCACCACCCTCCCAAGAGACCCAGTACTTC; cdr3_aa: CASSPPSQETQYF
v_call: TRBV5-1; d_call: NA; clone_size: NA; j_call: TRBJ2-3; cdr3_nt: TGCGCCAGCAGCTTGTCGGTTACTAGCACAGATACGCAGTATTTT; cdr3_aa: CASSLSVTSTDTQYF
v_call: TRBV9; d_call: NA; clone_size: NA; j_call: TRBJ1-1; cdr3_nt: TGTGCCAGCAGCACGGGACAAGCGAGGACTGAAGCTTTCTTT; cdr3_aa: CASSTGQARTEAFF
v_call: TRBV10-3; d_call: NA; clone_size: NA; j_call: TRBJ2-1; cdr3_nt: TGTGCCATCAGTGGGGGCAGCTCCTACAATGAGCAGTTCTTC; cdr3_aa: CAISGGSSYNEQFF
v_call: TRBV19; d_call: NA; clone_size: NA; j_call: TRBJ1-1; cdr3_nt: TGTGCCAGCCAGGACTTCGACAGGTTGAACACTGAAGCTTTCTTT; cdr3_aa: CASQDFDRLNTEAFF
v_call: TRBV28; d_call: NA; clone_size: NA; j_call: TRBJ1-5; cdr3_nt: TGTGCCAGCAGTCACGCGTATAGCAATCAGCCCCAGCATTTT; cdr3_aa: CASSHAYSNQPQHF
v_call: TRBV13; d_call: NA; clone_size: few; j_call: TRBJ1-4; cdr3_nt: TGTGCCAGCAGCTCGAGGGAAAAACTGTTTTTT; cdr3_aa: CASSSREKLFF
v_call: TRBV19; d_call: TRBD1; clone_size: NA; j_call: TRBJ1-3; cdr3_nt: TGTGCCAGTGAACCGACAGGGGCTGGAAACACCATATATTTT; cdr3_aa: CASEPTGAGNTIYF
v_call: TRBV27; d_call: NA; clone_size: NA; j_call: TRBJ2-3; cdr3_nt: TGTGCCAGCAGTTCTTCTGGGGGGGGCGCAGATACGCAGTATTTT; cdr3_aa: CASSSSGGGADTQYF
v_call: TRBV7-9; d_call: NA; clone_size: NA; j_call: TRBJ2-3; cdr3_nt: TGTGCCAGCAGCCCATTGTCGGGAGTGGGTACAGATACGCAGTATTTT; cdr3_aa: CASSPLSGVGTDTQYF
v_call: TRBV5-1; d_call: NA; clone_size: NA; j_call: TRBJ2-1; cdr3_nt: TGCGCCAGCAGCTCGTCCCGGGACATAAACTCCTACAATGAGCAGTTCTTC; cdr3_aa: CASSSSRDINSYNEQFF
v_call: TRBV11-2; d_call: TRBD1; clone_size: once; j_call: TRBJ1-3; cdr3_nt: TGTGCCAGCTCGGTTACAGGGGGCTTGCCTGGAAACACCATATATTTT; cdr3_aa: CASSVTGGLPGNTIYF
v_call: TRBV5-1; d_call: NA; clone_size: NA; j_call: TRBJ2-7; cdr3_nt: TGCGCCAGCAGCTTGGAAGGGAGAGGCTACGAGCAGTACTTC; cdr3_aa: CASSLEGRGYEQYF